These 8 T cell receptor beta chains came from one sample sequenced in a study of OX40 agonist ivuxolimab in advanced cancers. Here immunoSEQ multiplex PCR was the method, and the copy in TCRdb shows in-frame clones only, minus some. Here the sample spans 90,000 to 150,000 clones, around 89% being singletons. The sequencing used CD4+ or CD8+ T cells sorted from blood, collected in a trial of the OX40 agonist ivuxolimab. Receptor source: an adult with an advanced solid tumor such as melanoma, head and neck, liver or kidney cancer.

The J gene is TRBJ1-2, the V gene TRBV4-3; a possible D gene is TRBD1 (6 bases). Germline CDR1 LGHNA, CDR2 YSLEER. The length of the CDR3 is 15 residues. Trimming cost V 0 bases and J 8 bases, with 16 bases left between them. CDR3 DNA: TGCGCCAGCAGCCAAGATAACGTGCAGGGGCAAGGCTACACCTTC. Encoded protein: CASSQDNVQGQGYTF.

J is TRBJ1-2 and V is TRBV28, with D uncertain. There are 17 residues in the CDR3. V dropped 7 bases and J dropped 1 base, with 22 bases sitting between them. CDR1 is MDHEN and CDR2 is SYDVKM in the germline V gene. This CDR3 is CASIGMENQILNYGYTF. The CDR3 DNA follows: TGTGCCAGCATTGGGATGGAAAACCAAATCCTTAACTATGGCTACACCTTC.

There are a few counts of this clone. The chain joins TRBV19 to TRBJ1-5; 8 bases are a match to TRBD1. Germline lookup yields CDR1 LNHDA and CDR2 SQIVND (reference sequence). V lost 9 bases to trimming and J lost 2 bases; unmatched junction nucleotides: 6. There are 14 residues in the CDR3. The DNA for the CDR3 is TGTGCCAGCAATGGACAGGGAGGCAATCAGCCCCAGCATTTT. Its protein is CASNGQGGNQPQHF.

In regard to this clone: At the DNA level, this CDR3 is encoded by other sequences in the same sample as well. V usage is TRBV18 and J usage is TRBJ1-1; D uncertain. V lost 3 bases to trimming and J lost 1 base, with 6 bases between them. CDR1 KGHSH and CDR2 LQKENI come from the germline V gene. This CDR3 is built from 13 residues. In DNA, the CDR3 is TGTGCCAGCTCACCCGCGGGGAACACTGAAGCTTTCTTT. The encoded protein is CASSPAGNTEAFF.

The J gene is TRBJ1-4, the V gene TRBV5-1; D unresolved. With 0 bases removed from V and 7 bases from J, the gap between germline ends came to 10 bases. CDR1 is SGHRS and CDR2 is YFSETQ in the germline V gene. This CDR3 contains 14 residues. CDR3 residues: CASSLDGWGEKLFF. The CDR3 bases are TGCGCCAGCAGCTTGGACGGGTGGGGTGAAAAACTGTTTTTT.

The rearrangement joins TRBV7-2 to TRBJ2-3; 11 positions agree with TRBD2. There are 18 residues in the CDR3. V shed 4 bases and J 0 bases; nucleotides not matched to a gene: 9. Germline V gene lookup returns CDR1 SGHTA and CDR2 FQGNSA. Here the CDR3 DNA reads TGTGCCAGCAGCTCCCCCCTGACTAGCGGGGACAGCACAGATACGCAGTATTTT. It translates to CASSSPLTSGDSTDTQYF.

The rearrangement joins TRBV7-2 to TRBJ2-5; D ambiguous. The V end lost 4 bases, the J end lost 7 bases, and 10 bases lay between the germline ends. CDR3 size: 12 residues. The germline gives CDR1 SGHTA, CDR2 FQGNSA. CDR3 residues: CASSSYARTQYF. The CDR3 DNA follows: TGTGCCAGCAGCTCCTACGCCCGGACCCAGTACTTC.

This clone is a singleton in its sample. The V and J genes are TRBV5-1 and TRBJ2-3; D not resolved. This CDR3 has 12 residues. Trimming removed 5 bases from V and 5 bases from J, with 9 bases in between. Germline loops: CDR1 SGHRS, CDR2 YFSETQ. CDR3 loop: CASRRTGDTQYF. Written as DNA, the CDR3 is TGCGCCAGCAGACGTACCGGAGATACGCAGTATTTT.